This TCR beta chain is drawn from a study of blood T cells in healthy people across ages. On the study more broadly: Through template switching, about one barcoded beta molecule was captured per two T cells, as measured in model experiments.

This clonotype was seen a few times. What it binds is unknown. A sample-barcoded 5' primer and a J-beta primer mix were used in a second PCR of about 7 to 11 cycles. There were at least 2.5 million CDR3-containing paired-end reads obtained from each sample. TCRdb reprocessed the 5' RACE reads with MiXCR, giving one entry per CDR3 protein. The table lists around 1,700,000 distinct CDR3 sequences, 28% of them singletons. Findings and limits, study-wide: Across samples, TCR beta diversity tracked strongly with naive T cell percentage.

The source material was blood. The receptor's source is a woman between 25 and 40 years old in good health.

The CDR3 protein is CSASETSQETQYF. The DNA of the CDR3 is TGCAGTGCTAGTGAGACTAGCCAAGAGACCCAGTACTTC. The J gene is TRBJ2-5, the V gene TRBV20-1, with D possibly being TRBD2 (6 bases). Germline CDR1 reads DFQATT; CDR2 reads SNEGSKA (reference sequence). The CDR3 loop spans 13 amino acids. Trimming left V 3 bases short and J 1 base short, with 9 bases between.